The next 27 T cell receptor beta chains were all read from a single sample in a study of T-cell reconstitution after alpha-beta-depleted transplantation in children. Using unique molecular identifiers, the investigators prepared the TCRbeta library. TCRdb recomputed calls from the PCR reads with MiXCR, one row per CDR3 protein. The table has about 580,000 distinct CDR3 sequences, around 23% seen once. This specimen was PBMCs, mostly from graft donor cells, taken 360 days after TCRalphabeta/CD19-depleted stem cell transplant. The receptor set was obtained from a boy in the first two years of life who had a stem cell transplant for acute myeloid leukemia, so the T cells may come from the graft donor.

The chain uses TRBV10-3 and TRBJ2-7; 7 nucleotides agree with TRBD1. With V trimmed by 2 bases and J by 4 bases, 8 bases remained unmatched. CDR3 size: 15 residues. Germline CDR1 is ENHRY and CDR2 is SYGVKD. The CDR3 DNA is TGTGCCATCAGTGAGGGTCGACAGGGCCGGTACGAGCAGTACGTC. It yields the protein CAISEGRQGRYEQYV.

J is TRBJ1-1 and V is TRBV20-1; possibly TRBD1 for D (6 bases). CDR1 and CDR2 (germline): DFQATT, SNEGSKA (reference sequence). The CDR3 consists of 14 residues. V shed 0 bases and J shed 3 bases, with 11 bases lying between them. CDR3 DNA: TGCAGTGCTAGAGATACAGGGCGGGACACTGAAGCTTTCTTT. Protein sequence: CSARDTGRDTEAFF.

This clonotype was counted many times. The CDR3 protein is CASSLGGTPNEQFF. The CDR3 DNA reads TGTGCCAGCAGTTTGGGGGGTACCCCTAATGAGCAGTTCTTC. The chain couples TRBV27 to TRBJ2-1; possibly TRBD2 for D (6 bases). The CDR3 has 14 residues. CDR1 and CDR2 (germline): MNHEY, SMNVEV (reference sequence). The V end lost 3 bases, the J end lost 7 bases, and 13 bases lay between the germline ends.

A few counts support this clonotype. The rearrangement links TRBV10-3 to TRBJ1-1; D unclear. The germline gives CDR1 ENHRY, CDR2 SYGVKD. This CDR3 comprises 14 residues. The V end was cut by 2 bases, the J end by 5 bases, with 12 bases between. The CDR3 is CAISERPRETEAFF. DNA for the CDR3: TGTGCCATCAGTGAGCGGCCTCGTGAGACTGAAGCTTTCTTT.

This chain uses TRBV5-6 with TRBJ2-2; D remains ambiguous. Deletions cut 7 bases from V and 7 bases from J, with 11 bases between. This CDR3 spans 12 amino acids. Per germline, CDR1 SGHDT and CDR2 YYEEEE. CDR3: CASAGLDGELFF. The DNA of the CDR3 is TGTGCCAGCGCCGGGCTCGACGGGGAGCTGTTTTTT. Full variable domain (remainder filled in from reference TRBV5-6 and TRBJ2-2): DAGVTQSPTHLIKTRGQQVTLRCSPKSGHDTVSWYQQALGQGPQFIFQYYEEEERQRGNFPDRFSGHQFPNYSSELNVNALLLGDSALYLCASAGLDGELFFGEGSRLTVL.

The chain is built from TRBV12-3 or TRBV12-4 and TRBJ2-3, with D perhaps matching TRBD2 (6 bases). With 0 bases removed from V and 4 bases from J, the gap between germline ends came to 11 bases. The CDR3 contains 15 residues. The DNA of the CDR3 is TGTGCCAGCAGTTTAGCGCTGACTAGGGCAGATACGCAGTATTTT. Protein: CASSLALTRADTQYF.

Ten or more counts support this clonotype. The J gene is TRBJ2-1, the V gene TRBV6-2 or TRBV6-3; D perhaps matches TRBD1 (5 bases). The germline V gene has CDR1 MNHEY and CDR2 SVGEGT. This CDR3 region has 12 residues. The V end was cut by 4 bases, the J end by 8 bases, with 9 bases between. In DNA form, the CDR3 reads TGTGCCAGCAGTTTCAGGGTCCATGAGCAGTTCTTC. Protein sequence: CASSFRVHEQFF.

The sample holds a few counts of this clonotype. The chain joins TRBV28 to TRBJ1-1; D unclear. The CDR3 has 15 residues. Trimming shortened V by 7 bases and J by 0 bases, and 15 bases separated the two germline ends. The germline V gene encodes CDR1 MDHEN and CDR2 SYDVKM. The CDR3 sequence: CASITRPLVNTEAFF. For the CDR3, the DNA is TGTGCCAGCATTACCAGACCCCTGGTGAACACTGAAGCTTTCTTT.

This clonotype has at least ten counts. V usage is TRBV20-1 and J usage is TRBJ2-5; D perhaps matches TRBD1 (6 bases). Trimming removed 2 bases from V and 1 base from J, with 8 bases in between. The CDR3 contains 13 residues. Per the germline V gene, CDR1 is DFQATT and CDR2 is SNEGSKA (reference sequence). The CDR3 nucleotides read TGCAGTGCTAGAATACAGGGCCAAGAGACCCAGTACTTC. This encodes CSARIQGQETQYF.

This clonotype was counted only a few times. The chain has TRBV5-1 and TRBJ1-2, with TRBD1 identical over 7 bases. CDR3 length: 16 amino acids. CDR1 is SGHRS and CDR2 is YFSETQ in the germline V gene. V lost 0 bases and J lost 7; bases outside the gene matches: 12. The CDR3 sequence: CASSLVTDRVKGGYTF. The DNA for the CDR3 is TGCGCCAGCAGCTTGGTAACCGACAGGGTGAAGGGTGGCTACACCTTC.

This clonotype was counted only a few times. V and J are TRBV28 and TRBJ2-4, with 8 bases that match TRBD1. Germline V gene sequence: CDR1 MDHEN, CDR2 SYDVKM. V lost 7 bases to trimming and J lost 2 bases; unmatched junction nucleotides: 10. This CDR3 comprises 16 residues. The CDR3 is CASTFGQGATKNIQYF. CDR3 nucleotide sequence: TGTGCCAGCACTTTTGGACAGGGCGCAACCAAAAACATTCAGTACTTC. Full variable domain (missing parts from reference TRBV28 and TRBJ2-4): DVKVTQSSRYLVKRTGEKVFLECVQDMDHENMFWYRQDPGLGLRLIYFSYDVKMKEKGDIPEGYSVSREKKERFSLILESASTNQTSMYLCASTFGQGATKNIQYFGAGTRLSVL.

CDR3 region: CASSFGRRDQPQHF. The CDR3 bases are TGTGCCAGCAGTTTCGGCCGGCGGGATCAGCCCCAGCATTTT. The chain recombines TRBV28 with TRBJ1-5; D unresolved. Looked up from germline, CDR1 is MDHEN and CDR2 is SYDVKM. CDR3 size: 14 residues. The V end was cut by 3 bases, the J end by 5 bases, with 11 bases between. Full variable domain (remainder filled in from reference TRBV28 and TRBJ1-5): DVKVTQSSRYLVKRTGEKVFLECVQDMDHENMFWYRQDPGLGLRLIYFSYDVKMKEKGDIPEGYSVSREKKERFSLILESASTNQTSMYLCASSFGRRDQPQHFGDGTRLSIL.

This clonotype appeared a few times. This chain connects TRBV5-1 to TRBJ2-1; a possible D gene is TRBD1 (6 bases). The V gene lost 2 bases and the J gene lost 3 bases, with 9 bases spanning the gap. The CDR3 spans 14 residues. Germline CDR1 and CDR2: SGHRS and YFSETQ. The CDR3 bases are TGCGCCAGCAGCTTAGGACAGCACTACAATGAGCAGTTCTTC. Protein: CASSLGQHYNEQFF.

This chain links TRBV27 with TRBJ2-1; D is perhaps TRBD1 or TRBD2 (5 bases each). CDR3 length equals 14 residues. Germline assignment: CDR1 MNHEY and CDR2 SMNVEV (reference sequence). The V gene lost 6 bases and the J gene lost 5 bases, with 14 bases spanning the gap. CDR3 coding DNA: TGTGCCAGCAGCTCTCCGTGGGACCACAATGAGCAGTTCTTC. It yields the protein CASSSPWDHNEQFF.

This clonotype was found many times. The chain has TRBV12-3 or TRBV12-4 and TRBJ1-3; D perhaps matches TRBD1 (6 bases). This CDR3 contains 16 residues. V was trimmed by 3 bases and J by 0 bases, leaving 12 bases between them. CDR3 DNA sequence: TGTGCCAGCAGTTTTCGACAGGCCAACTCTGGAAACACCATATATTTT. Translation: CASSFRQANSGNTIYF.

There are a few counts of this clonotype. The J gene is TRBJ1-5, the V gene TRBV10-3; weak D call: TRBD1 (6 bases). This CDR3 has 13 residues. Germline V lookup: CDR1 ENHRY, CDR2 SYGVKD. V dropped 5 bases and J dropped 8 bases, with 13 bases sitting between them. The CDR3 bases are TGTGCCATCAGTCCAGGGGAAGAGAAGCCCCAGCATTTT. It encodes CAISPGEEKPQHF.

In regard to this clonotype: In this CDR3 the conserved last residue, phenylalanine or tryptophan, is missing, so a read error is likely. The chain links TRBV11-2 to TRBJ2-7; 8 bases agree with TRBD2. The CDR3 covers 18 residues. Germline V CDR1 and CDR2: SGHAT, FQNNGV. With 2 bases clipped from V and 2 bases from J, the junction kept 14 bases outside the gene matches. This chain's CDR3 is CASSLRVGVAGRPYEQYL. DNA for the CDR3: TGTGCCAGCAGCTTACGGGTCGGGGTAGCGGGGCGTCCCTACGAGCAGTACCTC.

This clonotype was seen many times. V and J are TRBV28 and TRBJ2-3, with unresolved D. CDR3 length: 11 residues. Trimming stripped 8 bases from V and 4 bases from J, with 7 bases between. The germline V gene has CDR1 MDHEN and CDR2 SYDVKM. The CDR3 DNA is TGTGCCAGCCTAACAGCAGATACGCAGTATTTT. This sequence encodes CASLTADTQYF.

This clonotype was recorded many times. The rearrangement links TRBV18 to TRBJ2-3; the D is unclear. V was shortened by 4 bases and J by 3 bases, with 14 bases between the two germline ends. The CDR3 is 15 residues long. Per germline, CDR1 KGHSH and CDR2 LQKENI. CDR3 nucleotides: TGTGCCAGCTCACTTGAGTGGTCGCGAACAGATACGCAGTATTTT. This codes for CASSLEWSRTDTQYF.

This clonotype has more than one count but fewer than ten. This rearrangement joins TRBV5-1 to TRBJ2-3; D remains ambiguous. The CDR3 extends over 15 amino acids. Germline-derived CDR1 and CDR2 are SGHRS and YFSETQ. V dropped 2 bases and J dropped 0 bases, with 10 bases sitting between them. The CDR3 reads CASSFDSSSTDTQYF. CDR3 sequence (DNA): TGCGCCAGCAGCTTCGACTCCTCTAGCACAGATACGCAGTATTTT.

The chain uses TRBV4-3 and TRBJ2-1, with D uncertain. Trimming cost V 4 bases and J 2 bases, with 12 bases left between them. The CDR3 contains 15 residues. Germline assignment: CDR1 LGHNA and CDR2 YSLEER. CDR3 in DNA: TGCGCCAGCAGCCTCACCTGGTTAGCCTACAATGAGCAGTTCTTC. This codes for CASSLTWLAYNEQFF.

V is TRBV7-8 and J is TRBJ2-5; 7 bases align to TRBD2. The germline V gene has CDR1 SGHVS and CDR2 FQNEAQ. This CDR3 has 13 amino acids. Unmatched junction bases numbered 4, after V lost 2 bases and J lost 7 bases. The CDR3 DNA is TGTGCCAGCAGCTTAAGGGCTAGCGGGACCCAGTACTTC. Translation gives CASSLRASGTQYF.

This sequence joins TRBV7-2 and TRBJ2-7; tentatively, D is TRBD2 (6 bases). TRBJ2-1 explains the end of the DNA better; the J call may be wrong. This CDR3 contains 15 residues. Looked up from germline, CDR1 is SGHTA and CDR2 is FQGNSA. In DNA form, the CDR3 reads TGTGCCAGCAGCTTTCATGGCGGGGCCCCCGGGGAGCAGTTCTTC. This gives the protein CASSFHGGAPGEQFF.

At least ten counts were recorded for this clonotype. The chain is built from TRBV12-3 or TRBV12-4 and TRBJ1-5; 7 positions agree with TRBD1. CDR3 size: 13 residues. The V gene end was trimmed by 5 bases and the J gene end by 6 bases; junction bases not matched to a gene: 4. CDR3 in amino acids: CASSGQVLQPQHF. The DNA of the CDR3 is TGTGCCAGCAGTGGACAGGTTCTTCAGCCCCAGCATTTT.

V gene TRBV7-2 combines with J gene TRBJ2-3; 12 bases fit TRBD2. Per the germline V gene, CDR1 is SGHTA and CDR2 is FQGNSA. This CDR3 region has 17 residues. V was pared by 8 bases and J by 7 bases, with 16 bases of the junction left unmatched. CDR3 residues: CASLPGLAGETLNTQYF. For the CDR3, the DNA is TGTGCCAGCCTCCCGGGACTAGCGGGTGAAACGCTGAATACGCAGTATTTT.

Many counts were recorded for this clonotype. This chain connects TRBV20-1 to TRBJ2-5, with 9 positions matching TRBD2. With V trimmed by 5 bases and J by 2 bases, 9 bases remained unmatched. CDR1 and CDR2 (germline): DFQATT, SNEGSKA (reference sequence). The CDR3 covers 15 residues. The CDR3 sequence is CSAPRASGEQETQYF. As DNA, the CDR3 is TGCAGTGCTCCTCGAGCTAGCGGGGAACAAGAGACCCAGTACTTC.

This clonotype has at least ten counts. The DNA for the CDR3 is TGTGCCAGCAGCCCCGTCACCGGGGAGCTGTTTTTT. Translating it yields CASSPVTGELFF. The chain employs TRBV6-5 and TRBJ2-2, with D unclear. CDR1 is MNHEY, CDR2 SVGAGI, per germline. There are 12 residues in the CDR3. Trimming took 6 bases from V and 4 from J, leaving 6 bases between them.